This T cell receptor beta chain was documented in a study of CD8 T cells in Susac syndrome. Germline lookup yields CDR1 SEHNR and CDR2 FQNEAQ (reference sequence). V lost 5 bases, J lost 6 bases, and 17 bases lay in between. The CDR3 is 15 residues long. Random hexamers served to reverse transcribe about 0.5 to 1 ug RNA. TCRdb fed the immunoSEQ multiplex PCR reads into MiXCR, producing one record per CDR3 protein. Found here are about 300,000 distinct CDR3 sequences, around nine tenths of them singletons; the top ten hold around 0.18%. The chain recombines TRBV7-9 with TRBJ2-1; tentative D call: TRBD1 (5 bases). The source material was CD8+ T cells from PBMCs. This receptor was identified in a human donor with multiple sclerosis. CDR3 amino acids: CASSPSETVTNEQFF. The CDR3, as DNA: TGTGCCAGCAGCCCGTCAGAGACAGTAACCAATGAGCAGTTCTTC.